This record covers a single T cell receptor beta chain. Its antigen is as yet unknown. This PCR relied on a set of 60 Vbeta primers and 13 Jbeta primers. Clones were sequenced by immunoSEQ multiplex PCR, and TCRdb holds only the in-frame ones, with some missing. The table lists around 200,000 clones, around 80% of them singletons, with roughly 6% in the top ten. The source of the sample is a study of cytomegalovirus exposure and HLA in healthy donors. Overall study results and limits: According to reports, the classifier identified cytomegalovirus status with high specificity and sensitivity. Later work showed greater clonal expansion in HLA-associated TCR beta chains than in equally common others.

Each donor's status was that of a healthy bone marrow donor. Germline CDR1 and CDR2: SQVTM and ANQGSEA. CDR3 length equals 12 residues. With V trimmed by 8 bases and J by 6 bases, 6 bases remained unmatched. This sequence originates from a man aged 35 to 55 in good health and CMV-seropositive. The sequenced sample consisted of PBMCs. The rearrangement joins TRBV29-1 to TRBJ1-4; the match to TRBD1 covers 7 bases. The CDR3: CSTRQGDEKLFF. CDR3 DNA sequence: TGCAGCACCAGACAGGGAGATGAAAAACTGTTTTTT.